This T cell receptor (beta chain) was recovered during a study of early T cells in non-severe SARS-CoV-2 infection. Study results and caveats: Matching results from VDJdb favored anti-spike CD8 responses, leaving private and CD4 specificities undetected.

This clonotype was counted at least ten times. Its cognate antigen is unknown. In TCRdb, the 5' RACE reads were re-called with MiXCR into one record per CDR3 protein. The sample has about 77,000 distinct CDR3 sequences; roughly 9.6% are singletons. Trimming cost V 6 bases and J 1 base, with 9 bases left between them. The CDR3 covers 13 residues. Germline loops: CDR1 MRHNA, CDR2 SNTAGT. This chain joins TRBV6-4 and TRBJ1-1, with a weak D call TRBD1 (6 bases). The clonotype originates from an adult who was a healthcare worker with PCR-confirmed SARS-CoV-2 infection or an uninfected control (not recorded which). Sequenced input: whole blood. CDR3 sequence (DNA): TGTGCCAGCAGGACACAGGGGAACACTGAAGCTTTCTTT. Its protein product is CASRTQGNTEAFF.